This is a list of T cell receptor beta chains from one sample in a study of Tregs in tolerant kidney transplant recipients. The data were produced by immunoSEQ multiplex PCR, yet TCRdb's version contains in-frame clones alone and is incomplete. The repertoire includes about 110,000 clones, roughly 89% of them detected once, and 0.34% sits in the top ten. Sample: CD4+ T cells from blood, taken before the transplant. Receptors were obtained from a human donor who received a combined kidney and bone marrow transplant. Each CDR3 is given with its conserved first and last residue. The D gene is left open where the match is weak. Expanded clones are given a class, and other clones once, few, many or no size at all.

j_call	v_call	d_call	clone_size	cdr3_nt	cdr3_aa
TRBJ2-1	TRBV11-2	.	.	TGTGCCAGCAGCTTAGTCGGACAGCAAAACAATGAGCAGTTCTTC	CASSLVGQQNNEQFF
TRBJ2-5	TRBV7-2	TRBD1	.	TGTGCCAGCAGCTTAGGGGCAGGGGGTCGGGAGACCCAGTACTTC	CASSLGAGGRETQYF
TRBJ2-2	TRBV5-4	TRBD2	.	TGTGCCGGACACCCGGGGGGGACCGGGGAGCTGTTTTTT	CAGHPGGTGELFF
TRBJ1-2	TRBV25-1	.	once	TGTGCCAGCAGTGAAGGCCTGTTACCCTACACCTTC	CASSEGLLPYTF
TRBJ2-2	TRBV18	TRBD2	.	TGTGCCAGCTCACCGGGACTAGCGTCGAACACCGGGGAGCTGTTTTTT	CASSPGLASNTGELFF
TRBJ2-7	TRBV18	TRBD1	.	TGTGCCAGCTCACCAACCCCGGGACAGAGCTCCTACGAGCAGTACTTC	CASSPTPGQSSYEQYF
TRBJ1-4	TRBV21-1	.	.	TGTGCCAGCAGCAAAGGGACAGGACCCGAAAAACTGTTTTTT	CASSKGTGPEKLFF
TRBJ2-7	TRBV5-4	TRBD2	.	TGTGCCAGCAGCCCGGATCTAGCGGGAGGAAACGAGCAGTACTTC	CASSPDLAGGNEQYF
TRBJ2-1	TRBV2	TRBD2	.	TGTGCCAGCAGTGGATTAGCGGGAATCGGGTTCTTC	CASSGLAGIGFF
TRBJ1-1	TRBV2	TRBD1	.	TGTGCCAGCAGTGGGGACAGGAACACTGAAGCTTTCTTT	CASSGDRNTEAFF